Below are 23 T cell receptor beta chains sequenced from a single sample in a study of CD8 T cell repertoires and HIV-1 epitope variants. No antigens are known for them. Some clones are missing from TCRdb's copy, which holds only in-frame ones; the method was immunoSEQ multiplex PCR. The repertoire consists of about 5,000 clones, with 66% occurring once and the leading ten covering approximately 46%. What was sequenced was cultured CD8+ T cells derived from PBMCs. These receptors all come from a male donor with HIV.

This clone was seen only a few times. The chain joins TRBV6-5 to TRBJ2-7; 7 bases align to TRBD1. Germline trimming cut 2 bases from V and 5 bases from J; bases unmatched to any gene: 3. Germline V CDR1 and CDR2: MNHEY, SVGAGI. The CDR3 length is 13 residues. This CDR3 is CASSYQGVNEQYF. CDR3 nucleotide sequence: TGTGCCAGCAGTTACCAGGGGGTGAACGAGCAGTACTTC.

There are a few counts of this clone. The chain uses TRBV28 and TRBJ2-7, with D possibly called TRBD1 or TRBD2 (5 bases each). Germline V gene data show CDR1 as MDHEN and CDR2 as SYDVKM. The length of the CDR3 is 14 residues. V was shortened by 3 bases and J by 5 bases, with 14 bases between the two germline ends. This CDR3 reads CASSFVSGTDEQYF. The CDR3 DNA reads as TGTGCCAGCAGTTTCGTATCAGGGACCGACGAGCAGTACTTC.

Comments on this clone: A junction end diverges from the germline sequence, so it may reflect a read error. The chain combines TRBV7-2 with TRBJ2-3; D uncertain. Looked up from germline, CDR1 is SGHTA and CDR2 is FQGNSA. This CDR3 is 15 amino acids long. The CDR3 loop is CASSPDLLSTDTRYF. DNA for the CDR3: TGTGCCAGCAGCCCGGACCTCTTGAGCACAGATACGCGGTATTTT.

This sequence joins TRBV27 and TRBJ2-7; perhaps TRBD1 as D (7 bases). The V end was cut by 2 bases, the J end by 4 bases, with 21 bases between. Germline assignment: CDR1 MNHEY and CDR2 SMNVEV (reference sequence). This CDR3 region has 17 residues. The CDR3 spells CASSLRTSETGRYEQYF. The CDR3 DNA follows: TGTGCCAGCAGTTTAAGAACTTCAGAGACAGGGAGGTACGAGCAGTACTTC.

This clone is labeled medium-sized (0.01 to 0.1%). The chain combines TRBV27 with TRBJ2-7; no definite D call. There are 13 residues in the CDR3. Trimming stripped 5 bases from V and 2 bases from J, with 10 bases between. The germline gives CDR1 MNHEY, CDR2 SMNVEV (reference sequence). CDR3 residues: CASSPARTYEQYF. DNA for the CDR3: TGTGCCAGCAGTCCCGCCCGAACCTACGAGCAGTACTTC.

This clone was observed once. At one of its ends the junction is not consistent with the germline gene, which may arise from a read error. V gene TRBV7-7 combines with J gene TRBJ2-1, with TRBD1 matching 7 bases. The CDR3 consists of 14 residues. In germline, CDR1 is SSHAT, CDR2 FNYEAQ (reference sequence). The CDR3 DNA follows: TGTGCTAGCAGCTTAGGGGGACAGTACAATGAGCAGTTCTTC. It specifies CASSLGGQYNEQFF.

The chain has TRBV10-2 and TRBJ2-5, with 10 nucleotides matching TRBD2. V trimming: 0 bases; J trimming: 2 bases; junction bases outside the gene matches: 3. This CDR3 region has 16 residues. Germline assignment: CDR1 WSHSY and CDR2 SAAADI. DNA for the CDR3: TGCGCCAGCAGTGAGTCGGTTAGCGGGGGGCAAGAGACCCAGTACTTC. Translation gives CASSESVSGGQETQYF.

The chain recombines TRBV15 with TRBJ2-1; 8 nucleotides match TRBD1. V shed 2 bases and J 0 bases; nucleotides not matched to a gene: 12. The CDR3 consists of 19 residues. Germline CDR1 reads LNHNV; CDR2 reads YYDKDF (reference sequence). CDR3 coding DNA: TGTGCCACCAGCAGAAGTCCCGGGACAGGCTTCAGCTCCTACAATGAGCAGTTCTTC. It yields the protein CATSRSPGTGFSSYNEQFF.

The chain links TRBV19 to TRBJ1-1; TRBD1 agrees at 8 bases. This CDR3 has 16 residues. CDR1 and CDR2 (germline): LNHDA, SQIVND (reference sequence). V gave up 0 bases and J gave up 5 bases; unmatched junction bases: 8. CDR3 amino acids: CASSIDQRQGNTEAFF. Here the CDR3 DNA reads TGTGCCAGTAGTATAGATCAGAGACAGGGGAATACTGAAGCTTTCTTT.

The sample holds a few counts of this clone. In DNA form, the CDR3 reads TGTGCCTGGAGTGTAGGGGGGCTCACTGAAGCTTTCTTT. Protein sequence: CAWSVGGLTEAFF. V usage is TRBV30 and J usage is TRBJ1-1; maybe TRBD1 (6 bases). CDR1 and CDR2 from the germline V gene are GTSNPN and SVGIG (reference sequence). Between the trimmed V and J ends, which lost 0 bases and 4 bases, there was a span of 9 bases. CDR3 length: 13 residues.

V usage is TRBV15 and J usage is TRBJ2-7, with D perhaps TRBD1 or TRBD2 (5 bases each). Trimming removed 1 base at V and 4 bases at J, with 17 bases between. Germline CDR1 reads LNHNV; CDR2 reads YYDKDF (reference sequence). The CDR3 spans 16 residues. The CDR3 nucleotides are TGTGCCACCAGCAGAGCTGATTCGCTGGGGGTGTACGAGCAGTACTTC. Residues: CATSRADSLGVYEQYF. The full variable domain, in which reference TRBV15 and TRBJ2-7 provide the parts outside the CDR3, is DAMVIQNPRYQVTQFGKPVTLSCSQTLNHNVMYWYQQKSSQAPKLLFHYYDKDFNNEADTPDNFQSRRPNTSFCFLDIRSPGLGDTAMYLCATSRADSLGVYEQYFGPGTRLTVT.

The gene calls are TRBV11-1 and TRBJ2-7, with no clear D. V shed 3 bases and J shed 3 bases, with 15 bases lying between them. CDR1 and CDR2 (germline): SGHAT, FQDESV (reference sequence). This CDR3 is built from 15 residues. This CDR3 is CASSLTAPELYEQYF. The CDR3 coding sequence is TGTGCCAGCAGCTTGACGGCCCCCGAACTCTACGAGCAGTACTTC.

The rearrangement links TRBV2 to TRBJ2-2, with D uncertain. CDR1 is SNHLY, CDR2 FYNNEI, per germline. Trimming took off 2 bases at V and 1 base at J, with 8 bases between the two ends. The CDR3 length is 15 residues. CDR3 coding DNA: TGTGCCAGCAGTGAACTCGGCAGGAACACCGGGGAGCTGTTTTTT. Protein: CASSELGRNTGELFF.

This chain connects TRBV28 to TRBJ1-2; TRBD1 aligns across 8 bases. Germline-derived CDR1 and CDR2 are MDHEN and SYDVKM. The CDR3 spans 15 residues. V lost 3 bases, J lost 6 bases, and 9 bases stayed unmatched. The CDR3 is CASSFSRQGLNGYTF. In DNA, the CDR3 is TGTGCCAGCAGTTTTTCCAGACAGGGGCTGAATGGCTACACCTTC.

The V and J genes are TRBV11-2 and TRBJ2-3; 13 nucleotides align to TRBD2. V lost 6 bases and J lost 4; bases outside the gene matches: 4. CDR1 and CDR2 from the germline V gene are SGHAT and FQNNGV. This CDR3 is 15 amino acids long. The CDR3 nucleotides read TGTGCCAGCAGATCTGGACTAGCGGGGGCAGATACGCAGTATTTT. Translation: CASRSGLAGADTQYF.

Worth noting for this clone: The junction differs from germline at one of its ends, possibly a read error. CDR3 in amino acids: CASSLTGTDTQYF. CDR3 nucleotide sequence: TGTGCCAGCAGCTTGACAGGCACAGATACGCAGTATTTT. This chain connects TRBV5-3 to TRBJ2-3, with TRBD1 as a possible D gene (5 bases). TRBV5-3 is designated an ORF whose function remains uncertain. This CDR3 is built from 13 residues.

The V and J genes are TRBV28 and TRBJ1-1; the D gene is possibly TRBD1 (6 bases). Germline V gives CDR1 MDHEN, CDR2 SYDVKM. CDR3 length: 14 amino acids. Deletions cut 7 bases from V and 4 bases from J, with 16 bases between. The CDR3 is CASTRDRGGTEAFF. In DNA, the CDR3 is TGTGCCAGCACCCGGGATAGGGGGGGCACTGAAGCTTTCTTT.

The gene calls are TRBV2 and TRBJ2-1; TRBD2 agrees at 11 bases. J lost 4 bases, V lost 5 bases, and 13 bases had no gene match. The CDR3 spans 18 residues. Germline assignment: CDR1 SNHLY and CDR2 FYNNEI. DNA for the CDR3: TGTGCCAGCAGTAAGACTAGCGGGAATACTAACCTTTACAATGAGCAGTTCTTC. It encodes CASSKTSGNTNLYNEQFF.

This clone was detected once. This chain uses TRBV4-1 with TRBJ1-1; TRBD1 might be the D (5 bases). Trimming cost V 0 bases and J 1 base, with 18 bases left between them. Germline CDR1 MGHRA, CDR2 YSYEKL. This CDR3 is built from 18 residues. The CDR3 DNA reads TGCGCCAGCAGCCAAGATTTTCGGGGACCGAAAAGGAACACTGAAGCTTTCTTT. It is translated as CASSQDFRGPKRNTEAFF.

The chain is built from TRBV4-3 and TRBJ2-5; TRBD2 is a possible D gene (5 bases). From germline, CDR1 is LGHNA and CDR2 YSLEER. The CDR3 runs 14 residues. V lost 4 bases and J lost 5, with 14 bases in between. The CDR3: CASSLDPRAETQYF. The DNA for the CDR3 is TGCGCCAGCAGCCTGGATCCGAGGGCGGAGACCCAGTACTTC.

V and J are TRBV5-1 and TRBJ1-3; the D is unclear. CDR1 and CDR2 from the germline V gene are SGHRS and YFSETQ. The CDR3 length is 11 residues. Deletions cut 4 bases from V and 11 bases from J, with 10 bases between. Here the CDR3 DNA reads TGCGCCAGCAGCCCCTATAGTCCCATATATTTT. This sequence encodes CASSPYSPIYF.

This chain connects TRBV28 to TRBJ2-5; D gene ambiguous. V was clipped by 5 bases and J by 5 bases, with 12 bases between them. Germline CDR1 is MDHEN and CDR2 is SYDVKM. CDR3 size: 13 residues. The CDR3 loop is CASSLAEWETQYF. The CDR3 bases are TGTGCCAGCAGTCTCGCCGAGTGGGAGACCCAGTACTTC.

V gene TRBV9 combines with J gene TRBJ2-1, with D uncertain. The CDR3 runs 12 residues. V was pared by 4 bases and J by 9 bases, with 11 bases between. The germline V gene has CDR1 SGDLS and CDR2 YYNGEE. CDR3 sequence (DNA): TGTGCCAGCAGCAGAGACATGGGTGAGCAGTTCTTC. As protein: CASSRDMGEQFF.